Listed below are T cell receptor beta chains from one sample, sequenced in a study of OX40 agonist ivuxolimab in advanced cancers. Measured with immunoSEQ multiplex PCR; TCRdb has only the in-frame clones, and not every one. The sample comprises 90,000 to 100,000 clones, approximately 90% of which are singletons, and about 0.82% rests with the top ten. The sequenced sample was CD4+ or CD8+ T cells sorted from blood, obtained in a trial of the OX40 agonist ivuxolimab. The receptors originated from an adult with an advanced solid tumor such as melanoma, head and neck, liver or kidney cancer. CDR3s include the opening cysteine and the closing phenylalanine or tryptophan. The D gene is left open where the match is weak. A clone size is listed for some rows: how often the clone was seen (once, few, many), or a class if it is expanded.

TRBD2 TRBJ2-3 TRBV25-1 16 few TGTGCCAGCAGCCTCGCCCCTAGCGGGAGGTCAGATACGCAGTATTTT CASSLAPSGRSDTQYF
TRBD1 TRBJ1-1 TRBV5-3 15 . TGTGCCAGAAGCGGGTACAGGGGGCAGGGCACTGAAGCTTTCTTT CARSGYRGQGTEAFF
TRBD2 TRBJ2-1 TRBV4-1 16 few TGCGCCAGCAGCCAAGGACTAGCGGGGCCCTACAATGAGCAGTTCTTC CASSQGLAGPYNEQFF
. TRBJ2-7 TRBV7-9 14 few TGTGCCAGCAGCTTCCGGGAGTCCTCCTACGAGCAGTACTTC CASSFRESSYEQYF
TRBD1 TRBJ2-7 TRBV6-5 13 . TGTGCCAGCACCAGGACAGGGGACTACGAGCAGTACTTC CASTRTGDYEQYF
. TRBJ2-1 TRBV4-2 12 few TGTGCCAGCAGCCAAGAAGGCGCGAAGCAGTTCTTC CASSQEGAKQFF
TRBD1 TRBJ1-2 TRBV6-1 14 . TGTGCCAGCAGTGGCCAGACAGGGGCTATAGGGGAAACCTTC CASSGQTGAIGETF
TRBD2 TRBJ2-7 TRBV5-1 14 . TGCGCCAGCAGCCCCTCTAGCGGGCGCTACGAGCAGTACTTC CASSPSSGRYEQYF
. TRBJ2-6 TRBV4-2 17 . TGTGCCAGCAGCCAAACGGGCCTGAGCTCTGGGGCCAACGTCCTGACTTTC CASSQTGLSSGANVLTF
TRBD2 TRBJ2-1 TRBV11-3 16 . TGTGCCAGCAGCTTAGAAGGGACTAGCGGGAGATATGAGCAGTTCTTC CASSLEGTSGRYEQFF
TRBD1 TRBJ1-2 TRBV27 15 . TGTGCCAGCAGTTTCCACAGGGGGCAGTTGCTCGGCTACACCTTC CASSFHRGQLLGYTF
. TRBJ2-5 TRBV4-2 15 . TGTGCCAGCAGCCAAGATTCCAGTACGGAAGAGACCCAGTACTTC CASSQDSSTEETQYF
TRBD1 TRBJ2-3 TRBV27 16 . TGTGCCAGCAGTTTGTCTGGGACAGCCCGAGGAGATACGCAGTATTTT CASSLSGTARGDTQYF
. TRBJ1-1 TRBV18 13 . TGTGCCAGCTCCCAGCAGCGGGACACTGAAGCTTTCTTT CASSQQRDTEAFF
. TRBJ1-2 TRBV19 14 . TGTGCCAGTAGCTGGCCCGGGGGGCCCTATGGCTACACCTTC CASSWPGGPYGYTF
TRBD1 TRBJ1-2 TRBV9 14 . TGTGCCAGCAGCGTAGGACAGGGGACCTATGGCTACACCTTC CASSVGQGTYGYTF
TRBD1 TRBJ2-3 TRBV5-1 15 . TGCGCCAGCAGCTTGGGACAGGGTAAAACAGATACGCAGTATTTT CASSLGQGKTDTQYF
. TRBJ2-6 TRBV5-4 16 . TGTGCCAGCAGCTTGGTGGGGGCCTCTGGGGCCAACGTCCTGACTTTC CASSLVGASGANVLTF
. TRBJ1-1 TRBV7-2 13 . TGTGCCAGCAGCTTCAATAGGAACACTGAAGCTTTCTTT CASSFNRNTEAFF
. TRBJ2-5 TRBV7-8 16 . TGTGCCAGCAGCCCTAGGCGGGTAGCGGGCATCAGGGGCCAGTACTTC CASSPRRVAGIRGQYF
. TRBJ1-2 TRBV5-1 12 . TGCGCCAGCAGCCCACCCGGGGTTGGATACACCTTC CASSPPGVGYTF
. TRBJ2-7 TRBV28 11 . TGTGCCAGCAGCAGTTCCTACGAGCAGTACTTC CASSSSYEQYF
. TRBJ1-5 TRBV19 16 . TGTGCCAGTAGACCCCTTGACAGTTATAGCAATCAGCCCCAGCATTTT CASRPLDSYSNQPQHF
TRBD1 TRBJ2-1 TRBV27 15 . TGTGCCAGCAGTTTGTGGACAGGAAAATACAATGAGCAGTTCTTC CASSLWTGKYNEQFF
. TRBJ2-1 TRBV7-2 15 once TGTGCCAGCAGTTATACCGGGACTGCCTACAATGAGCAGTTCTTC CASSYTGTAYNEQFF
TRBD1 TRBJ2-1 TRBV28 16 . TGTGCCAGCAGTTCAATCGGGACAGGGGAAGTAAATGAGCAGTTCTTC CASSSIGTGEVNEQFF
TRBD1 TRBJ1-5 TRBV7-8 15 once TGTGCCAGCAGCGACGACCTTGGGGGACAGTGGCCCCAGCATTTT CASSDDLGGQWPQHF
TRBD1 TRBJ1-5 TRBV5-6 15 . TGTGCCAGCAGCTCCGTTACAGGGGTGGGCCAGCCCCAGCATTTT CASSSVTGVGQPQHF
TRBD1 TRBJ1-5 TRBV27 14 . TGTGCCAGCAGTATCCGGGACAGAGATCAGCCCCAGCATTTT CASSIRDRDQPQHF
TRBD1 TRBJ1-3 TRBV7-9 15 . TGTGCCAGCAGCTTCCCCTCAGGGGGTGAAAACACCATATATTTT CASSFPSGGENTIYF
TRBD1 TRBJ1-2 TRBV2 13 . TGTGCCAGCAGTGGGGACAGAAACTATGGCTACACCTTC CASSGDRNYGYTF
TRBD1 TRBJ1-4 TRBV5-1 15 . TGCGCCACCACGAGGACAGGGGGTGTCTCGGAAAAACTGTTTTTT CATTRTGGVSEKLFF
. TRBJ2-5 TRBV9 15 . TGTGCCAGCAGCGTAGGAGTCGGGCTGGGGGAGACCCAGTACTTC CASSVGVGLGETQYF
. TRBJ1-1 TRBV6-6 11 . TGTGCCAGCAGTCGACTGTCTGAAGCTTTCTTT CASSRLSEAFF
. TRBJ1-1 TRBV27 15 . TGTGCCAGCAGTTTATTAGGGCCGGGGAACACTGAAGCTTTCTTT CASSLLGPGNTEAFF
. TRBJ1-5 TRBV18 15 . TGTGCCAGCTCACCTCAGGACAGTCGCAATCAGCCCCAGCATTTT CASSPQDSRNQPQHF
. TRBJ1-1 TRBV7-9 13 . TGTGCCAGCAGCTTCGGCAGGGCCACTGAAGCTTTCTTT CASSFGRATEAFF
TRBD2 TRBJ2-2 TRBV7-3 18 once TGTGCCAGCAGCTTAACGGGACTAGCGGGAGCGAACACCGGGGAGCTGTTTTTT CASSLTGLAGANTGELFF
TRBD1 TRBJ2-5 TRBV4-3 17 . TGCGCCAGCAGCCCCACCCTCTCCGGGACAGGGCGAGAGACCCAGTACTTC CASSPTLSGTGRETQYF
. TRBJ1-3 TRBV7-9 14 . TGTGCCAGCAGCTTAATGGAGATTGGAAACACCATATATTTT CASSLMEIGNTIYF
TRBD1 TRBJ2-1 TRBV18 15 . TGTGCCAGCTCACCTCCGGACAGGACCTACAATGAGCAGTTCTTC CASSPPDRTYNEQFF
. TRBJ1-6 TRBV6-1 14 . TGTGCCAGCAGGGAGGGGGGAAGAGGGTCACCCCTCCACTTT CASREGGRGSPLHF